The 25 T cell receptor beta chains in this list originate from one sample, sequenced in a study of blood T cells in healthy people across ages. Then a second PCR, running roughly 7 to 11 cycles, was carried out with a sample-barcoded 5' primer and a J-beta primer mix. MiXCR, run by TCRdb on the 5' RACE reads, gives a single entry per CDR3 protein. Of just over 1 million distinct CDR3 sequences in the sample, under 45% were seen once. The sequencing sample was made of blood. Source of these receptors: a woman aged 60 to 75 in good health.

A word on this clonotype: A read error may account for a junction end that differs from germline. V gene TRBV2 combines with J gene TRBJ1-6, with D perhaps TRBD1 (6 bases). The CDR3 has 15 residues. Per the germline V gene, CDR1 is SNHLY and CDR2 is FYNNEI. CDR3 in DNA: TGTGCCAGCAGTGGAATTGGACAGAGCAATTCACCCTTCCACTTT. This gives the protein CASSGIGQSNSPFHF.

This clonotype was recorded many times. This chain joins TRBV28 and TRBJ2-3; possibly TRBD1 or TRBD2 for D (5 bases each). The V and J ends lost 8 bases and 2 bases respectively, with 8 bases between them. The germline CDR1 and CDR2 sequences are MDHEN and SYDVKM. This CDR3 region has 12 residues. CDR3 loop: CASGDVTDTQYF. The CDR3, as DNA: TGTGCCAGCGGGGACGTCACAGATACGCAGTATTTT.

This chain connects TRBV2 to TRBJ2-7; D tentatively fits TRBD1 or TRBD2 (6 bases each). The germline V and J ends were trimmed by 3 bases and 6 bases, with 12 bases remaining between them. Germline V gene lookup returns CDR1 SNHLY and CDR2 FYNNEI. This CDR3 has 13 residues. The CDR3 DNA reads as TGTGCCAGCAGTGAGGTTGAGGGGGGCGAGCAGTACTTC. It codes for CASSEVEGGEQYF. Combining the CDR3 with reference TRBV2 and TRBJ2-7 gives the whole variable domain EPEVTQTPSHQVTQMGQEVILRCVPISNHLYFYWYRQILGQKVEFLVSFYNNEISEKSEIFDDQFSVERPDGSNFTLKIRSTKLEDSAMYFCASSEVEGGEQYFGPGTRLTVT.

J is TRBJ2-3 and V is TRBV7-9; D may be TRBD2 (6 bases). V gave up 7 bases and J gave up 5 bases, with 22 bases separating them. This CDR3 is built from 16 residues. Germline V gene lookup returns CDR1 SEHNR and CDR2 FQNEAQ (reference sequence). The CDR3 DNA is TGTGCCAGCAACTCCTCTGGCGGGATTTTTAAAGATACGCAGTATTTT. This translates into CASNSSGGIFKDTQYF.

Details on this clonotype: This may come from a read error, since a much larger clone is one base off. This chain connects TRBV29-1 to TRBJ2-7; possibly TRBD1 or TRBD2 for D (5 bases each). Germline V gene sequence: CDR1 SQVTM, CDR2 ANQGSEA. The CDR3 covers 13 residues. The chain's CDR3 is CSATPGRYCEQYF. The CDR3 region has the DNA TGCAGTGCCACCCCGGGACGGTACTGCGAGCAGTACTTC.

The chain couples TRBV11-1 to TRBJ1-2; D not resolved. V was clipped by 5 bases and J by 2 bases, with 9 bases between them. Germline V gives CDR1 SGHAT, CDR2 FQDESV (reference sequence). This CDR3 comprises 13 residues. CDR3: CASSHGLNYGYTF. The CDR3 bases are TGTGCCAGCAGCCACGGGCTAAACTATGGCTACACCTTC.

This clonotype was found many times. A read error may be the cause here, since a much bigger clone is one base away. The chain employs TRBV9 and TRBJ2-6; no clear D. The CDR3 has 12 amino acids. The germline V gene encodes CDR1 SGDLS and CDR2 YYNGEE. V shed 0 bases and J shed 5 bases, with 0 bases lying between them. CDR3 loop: CASSVGANVLTF. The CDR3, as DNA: TGTGCCAGCAGCGTAGGGGCCAACGTCCTGACTTTC.

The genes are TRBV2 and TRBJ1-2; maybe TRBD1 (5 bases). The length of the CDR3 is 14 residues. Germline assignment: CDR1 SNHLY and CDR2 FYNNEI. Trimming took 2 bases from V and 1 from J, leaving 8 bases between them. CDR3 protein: CASSEQGRNYGYTF. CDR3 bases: TGTGCCAGCAGTGAACAGGGACGTAACTATGGCTACACCTTC.

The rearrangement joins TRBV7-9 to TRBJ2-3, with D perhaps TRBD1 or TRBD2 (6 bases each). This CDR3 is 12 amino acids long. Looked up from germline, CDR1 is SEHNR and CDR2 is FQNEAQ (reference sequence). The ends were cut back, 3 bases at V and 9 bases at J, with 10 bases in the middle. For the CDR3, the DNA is TGTGCCAGCAGCTTTCTGGGGGGCACGCAGTATTTT. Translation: CASSFLGGTQYF.

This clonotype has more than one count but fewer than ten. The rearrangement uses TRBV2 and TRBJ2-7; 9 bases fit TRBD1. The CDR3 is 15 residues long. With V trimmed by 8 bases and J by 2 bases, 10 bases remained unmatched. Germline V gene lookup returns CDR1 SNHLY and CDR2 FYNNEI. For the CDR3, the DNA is TGTGCCAGCTCTGGACCCGGGACAGGGACCTACGAGCAGTACTTC. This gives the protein CASSGPGTGTYEQYF. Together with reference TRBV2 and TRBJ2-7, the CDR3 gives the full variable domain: EPEVTQTPSHQVTQMGQEVILRCVPISNHLYFYWYRQILGQKVEFLVSFYNNEISEKSEIFDDQFSVERPDGSNFTLKIRSTKLEDSAMYFCASSGPGTGTYEQYFGPGTRLTVT.

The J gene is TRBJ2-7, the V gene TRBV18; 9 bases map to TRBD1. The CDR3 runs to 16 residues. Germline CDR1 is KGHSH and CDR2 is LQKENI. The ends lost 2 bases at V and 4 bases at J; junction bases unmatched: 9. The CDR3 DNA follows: TGTGCCAGCTCACCAACCCCTGGGACAGGGTTTTACGAGCAGTACTTC. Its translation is CASSPTPGTGFYEQYF.

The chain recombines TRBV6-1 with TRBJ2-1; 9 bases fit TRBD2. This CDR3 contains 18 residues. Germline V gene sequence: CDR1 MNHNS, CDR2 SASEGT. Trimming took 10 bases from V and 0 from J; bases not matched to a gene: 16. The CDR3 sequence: CATTHDPVAGVSYNEQFF. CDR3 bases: TGTGCCACCACACATGACCCGGTAGCGGGGGTCTCCTACAATGAGCAGTTCTTC.

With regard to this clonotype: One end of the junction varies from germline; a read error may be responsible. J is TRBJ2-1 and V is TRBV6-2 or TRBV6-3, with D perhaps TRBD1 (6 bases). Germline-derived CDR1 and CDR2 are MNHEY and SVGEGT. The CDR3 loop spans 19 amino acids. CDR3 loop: CASSYLQGRGALSDNEQFF. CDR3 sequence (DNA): TGTGCCAGCAGTTACCTTCAGGGCAGGGGAGCCCTCTCCGACAATGAGCAGTTCTTC.

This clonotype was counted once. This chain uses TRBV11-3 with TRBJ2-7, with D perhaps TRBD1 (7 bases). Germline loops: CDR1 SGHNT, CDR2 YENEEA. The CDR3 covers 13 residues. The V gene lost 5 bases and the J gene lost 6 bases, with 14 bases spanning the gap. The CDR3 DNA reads TGTGCCAGCAGCATGACAGGGACTGCCGAGCAGTACTTC. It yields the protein CASSMTGTAEQYF.

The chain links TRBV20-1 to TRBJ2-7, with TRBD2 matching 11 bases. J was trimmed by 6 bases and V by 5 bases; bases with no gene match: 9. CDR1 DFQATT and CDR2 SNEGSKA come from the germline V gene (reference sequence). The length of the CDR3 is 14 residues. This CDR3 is CSAEGSGRGSEQYF. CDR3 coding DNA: TGCAGTGCTGAGGGTAGCGGGAGGGGTAGCGAGCAGTACTTC.

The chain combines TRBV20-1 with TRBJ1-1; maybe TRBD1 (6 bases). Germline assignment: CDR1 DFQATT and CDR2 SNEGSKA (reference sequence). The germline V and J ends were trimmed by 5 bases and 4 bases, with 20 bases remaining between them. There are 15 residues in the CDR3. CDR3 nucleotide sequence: TGCAGTGCTCAAAAGTGGACAGACCTCGCCACTGAAGCTTTCTTT. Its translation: CSAQKWTDLATEAFF.

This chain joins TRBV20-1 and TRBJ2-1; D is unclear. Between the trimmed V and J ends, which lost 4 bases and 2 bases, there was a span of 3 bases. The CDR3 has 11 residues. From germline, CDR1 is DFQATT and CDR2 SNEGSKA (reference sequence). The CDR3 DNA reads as TGCAGTGCTAAGACCTACAATGAGCAGTTCTTC. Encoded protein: CSAKTYNEQFF.

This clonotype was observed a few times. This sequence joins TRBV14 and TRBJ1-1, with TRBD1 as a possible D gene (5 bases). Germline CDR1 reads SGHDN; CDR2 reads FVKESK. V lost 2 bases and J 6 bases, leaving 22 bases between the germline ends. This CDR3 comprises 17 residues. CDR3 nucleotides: TGTGCCAGCAGCCAAATGAGGGGAACGATGAAAGCCCCTGAAGCTTTCTTT. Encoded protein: CASSQMRGTMKAPEAFF.

This CDR3 is CASSYRGSEKLFF. The CDR3 bases are TGTGCCAGCAGTTACCGCGGCAGTGAAAAACTGTTTTTT. The chain couples TRBV6-5 to TRBJ1-4; D not certain. In germline, CDR1 is MNHEY, CDR2 SVGAGI. This CDR3 has 13 residues. Between the trimmed V and J ends, which lost 2 bases and 7 bases, there was a span of 8 bases.

Here the CDR3 reads CASSLSQNSPLHF. The CDR3, as DNA: TGTGCCAGCAGTTTATCCCAGAATTCACCCCTCCACTTT. The chain carries TRBV28 and TRBJ1-6, with D unclear. Germline V gene sequence: CDR1 MDHEN, CDR2 SYDVKM. This CDR3 region has 13 residues. The V end lost 1 base, the J end lost 7 bases, and 5 bases lay between the germline ends.

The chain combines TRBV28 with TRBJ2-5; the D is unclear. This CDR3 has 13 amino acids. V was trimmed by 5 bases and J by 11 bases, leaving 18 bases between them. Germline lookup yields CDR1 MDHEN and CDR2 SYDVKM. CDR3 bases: TGTGCCAGCAGTACCGAAATTCCGCTTGAGCAGTACTTC. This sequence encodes CASSTEIPLEQYF.

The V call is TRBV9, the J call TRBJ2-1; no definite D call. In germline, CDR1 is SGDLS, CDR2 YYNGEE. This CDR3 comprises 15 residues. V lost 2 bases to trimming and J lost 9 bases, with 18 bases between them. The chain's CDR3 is CASSVQPPPGGEQFF. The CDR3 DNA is TGTGCCAGCAGCGTCCAACCCCCCCCGGGCGGTGAGCAGTTCTTC.

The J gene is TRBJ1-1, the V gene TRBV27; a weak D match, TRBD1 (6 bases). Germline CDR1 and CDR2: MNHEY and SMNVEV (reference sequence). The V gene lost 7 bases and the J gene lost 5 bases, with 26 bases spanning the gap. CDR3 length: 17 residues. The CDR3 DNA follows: TGTGCCAGCACCGCTCCATCTGCCGGGGGGCTCGGGACTGAAGCTTTCTTT. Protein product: CASTAPSAGGLGTEAFF.

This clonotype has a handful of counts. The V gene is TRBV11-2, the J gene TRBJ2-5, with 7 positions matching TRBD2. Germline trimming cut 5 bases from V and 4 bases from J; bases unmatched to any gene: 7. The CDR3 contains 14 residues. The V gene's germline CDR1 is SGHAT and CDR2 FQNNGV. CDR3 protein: CASSPGTIGETQYF. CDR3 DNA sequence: TGTGCCAGCAGCCCCGGGACTATCGGAGAGACCCAGTACTTC.

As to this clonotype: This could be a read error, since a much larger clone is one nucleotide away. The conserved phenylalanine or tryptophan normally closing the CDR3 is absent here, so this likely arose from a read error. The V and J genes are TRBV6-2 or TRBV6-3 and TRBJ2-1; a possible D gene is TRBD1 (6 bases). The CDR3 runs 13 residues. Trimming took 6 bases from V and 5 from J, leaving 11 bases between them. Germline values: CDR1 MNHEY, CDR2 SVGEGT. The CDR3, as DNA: TGTGCCAGCAGGACCGACAGGCACAATGAGCAGTTCTCC. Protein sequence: CASRTDRHNEQFS.